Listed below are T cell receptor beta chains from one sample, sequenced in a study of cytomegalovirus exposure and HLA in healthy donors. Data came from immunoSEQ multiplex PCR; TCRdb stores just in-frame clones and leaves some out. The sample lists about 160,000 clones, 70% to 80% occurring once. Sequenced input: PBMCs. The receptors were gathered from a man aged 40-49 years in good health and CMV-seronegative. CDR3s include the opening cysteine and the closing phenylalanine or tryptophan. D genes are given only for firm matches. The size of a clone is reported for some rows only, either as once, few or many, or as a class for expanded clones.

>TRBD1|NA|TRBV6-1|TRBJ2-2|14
TGTGCCAGCACCAACAAACAGGGGTACGGGGAGCTGTTTTTT
CASTNKQGYGELFF
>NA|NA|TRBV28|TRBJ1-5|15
TGTGCCAGCAGTTTAGGCGGGGGTAGCAATCAGCCCCAGCATTTT
CASSLGGGSNQPQHF
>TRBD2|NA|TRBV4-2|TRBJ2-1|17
TGTGCCAGCAGCCTACTTCGGACTAGCGGGGGTAGCAATGAGCAGTTCTTC
CASSLLRTSGGSNEQFF
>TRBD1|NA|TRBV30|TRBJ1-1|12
TGTGCCGGACAGGGGGGGTACACTGAAGCTTTCTTT
CAGQGGYTEAFF
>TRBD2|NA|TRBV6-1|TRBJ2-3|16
TGTGCCAGCAGTGAAAGGGCGGGGGGGTGGGCAGATACGCAGTATTTT
CASSERAGGWADTQYF
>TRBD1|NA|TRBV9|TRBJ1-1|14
TGTGCCAGCAGCGTTTCAGGGGGAAACACTGAAGCTTTCTTT
CASSVSGGNTEAFF
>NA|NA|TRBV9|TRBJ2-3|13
TGTGCCAGCAATCCAGGGGACCCAGATACGCAGTATTTT
CASNPGDPDTQYF
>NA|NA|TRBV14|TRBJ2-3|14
TGTGCCAGCAGCCTCGCGGGGGCCCTTCGTTGGCAGTATTTT
CASSLAGALRWQYF
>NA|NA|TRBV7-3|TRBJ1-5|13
TGTGCCAGCAGCTTGAGTGGAGGTCAGCCCCAGCATTTT
CASSLSGGQPQHF
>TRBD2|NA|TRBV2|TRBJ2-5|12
TGTGCCACACTAGCGGGGCAAGAGACCCAGTACTTC
CATLAGQETQYF
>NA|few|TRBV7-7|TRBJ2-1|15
TGTGCTAGCAGCGTAAGCCAAGCAGGGGTGTCTGAGCAGTTCTTC
CASSVSQAGVSEQFF
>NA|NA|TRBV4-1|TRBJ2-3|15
TGCGCCAGCAGCCAAGATCCCAGGGGGGCAGATACGCAGTATTTT
CASSQDPRGADTQYF
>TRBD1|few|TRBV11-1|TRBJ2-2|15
TGTGCCAGCAGCCCCGGGACAGGGCCCACCGGGGAGCTGTTTTTT
CASSPGTGPTGELFF
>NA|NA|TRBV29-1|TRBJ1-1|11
TGCAGCGTTGGGGAGGGGACTGAAGCTTTCTTT
CSVGEGTEAFF
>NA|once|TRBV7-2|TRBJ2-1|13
TGTGCCAGCAGCTTAGGCCCCGCGAATGAGCAGTTCTTC
CASSLGPANEQFF
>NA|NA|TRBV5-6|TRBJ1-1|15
TGTGCCAGCAGCACCACACAGGGATTCTACACTGAAGCTTTCTTT
CASSTTQGFYTEAFF
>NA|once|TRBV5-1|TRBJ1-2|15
TGCGCCAGCAGCTTTGCCGCGGAGGGAGGGAATGGCTACACCTTC
CASSFAAEGGNGYTF
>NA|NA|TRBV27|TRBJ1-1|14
TGTGCCAGCAGTCCTCAGGGGATCAGCACTGAAGCTTTCTTT
CASSPQGISTEAFF
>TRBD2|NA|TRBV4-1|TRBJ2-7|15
TGCGCCAGCAGCCCCTTTAGCGGGGCCACCTACGAGCAGTACTTC
CASSPFSGATYEQYF
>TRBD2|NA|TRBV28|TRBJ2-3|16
TGTGCCAGCAGTTCGGGGGGGGCTAACGAAGGGGATACGCAGTATTTT
CASSSGGANEGDTQYF
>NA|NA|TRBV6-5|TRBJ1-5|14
TGTGCCAGCAGTTTAAAGAGTGGGAGTCAGCCCCAGCATTTT
CASSLKSGSQPQHF
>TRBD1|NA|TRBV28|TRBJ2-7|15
TGTGCCAGCAGCCCTCCCGGGACAGGTGGCCACGAGCAGTACTTC
CASSPPGTGGHEQYF
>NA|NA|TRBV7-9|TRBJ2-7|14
TGTGCCAGCAGCCCCCCGGTCAGGGACTACGAGCAGTACTTC
CASSPPVRDYEQYF
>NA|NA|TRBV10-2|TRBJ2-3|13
TGCGCCAGCCGGGACTTACACACAGATACGCAGTATTTT
CASRDLHTDTQYF
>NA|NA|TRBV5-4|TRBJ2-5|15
TGTGCCAGCAGCCTAGGGGCGGGGGCGGAGGAGACCCAGTACTTC
CASSLGAGAEETQYF
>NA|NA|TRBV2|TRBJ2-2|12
TGTGCCCCCAAACGAGGTGGCGGGGAGCTGTTTTTT
CAPKRGGGELFF
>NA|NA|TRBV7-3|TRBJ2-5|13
TGTGCCAGCAGCTTAAAGCCATGGGAGACCCAGTACTTC
CASSLKPWETQYF
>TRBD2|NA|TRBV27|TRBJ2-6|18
TGTGCCAGCAGTTCCCGACTAGCGGGGGGCCGGGGGGCCAACGTCCTGACTTTC
CASSSRLAGGRGANVLTF
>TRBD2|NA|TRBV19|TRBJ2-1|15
TGTGCCAGTAGTCTGGGACTAGCGGGGGGGAATGAGCAGTTCTTC
CASSLGLAGGNEQFF
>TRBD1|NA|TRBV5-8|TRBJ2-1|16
TGTGCCAGCAGCTTTGGAACTCTACAGGGGTACAATGAGCAGTTCTTC
CASSFGTLQGYNEQFF
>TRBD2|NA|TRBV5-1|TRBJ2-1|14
TGCGCCAGCAGCTTTGTCGGGGGGGCGGATGAGCAGTTCTTC
CASSFVGGADEQFF
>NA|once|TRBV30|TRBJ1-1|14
TGTGCCTGGGCGACCTCAGGATCCCTACGGGAAGCTTTCTTT
CAWATSGSLREAFF